This T cell receptor beta chain is drawn from a study of blood T cell repertoires in COVID-19. On the study more broadly: Italy, Spain and the United States were the sources of the convalescent and acute COVID-19 samples.

TCRdb keeps only in-frame clones here, not all; method: immunoSEQ multiplex PCR. Among 75,000 to 95,000 clones, 70% to 90% were seen once, and the ten largest hold roughly 4.4%. The CDR3 covers 16 residues. Material: peripheral blood. This receptor was identified in a man in his fifties with active COVID-19. The rearrangement links TRBV1 to TRBJ1-2; no DNA check was done on the table's D call, TRBD1. TRBV1 is a pseudogene segment. This CDR3 is CTSSQVKGTLLCGYTF. Here the CDR3 DNA reads TGCACCAGCAGCCAAGTGAAGGGGACACTCCTCTGTGGCTACACCTTC.